Included here is one TCR beta chain sequence, with context. Its cognate antigen is unknown. Different DNA sequences within this sample yield the same CDR3. Trimming pared 4 bases from V and 3 bases from J, leaving 10 bases between. Per germline, CDR1 MDHEN and CDR2 SYDVKM. The CDR3 has 13 amino acids. The method was immunoSEQ multiplex PCR; TCRdb's version includes in-frame clones alone and lacks a portion of them. The profile shows approximately 1,500,000 clones, approximately 96% of them singletons. These data belong to a study of shared clonotypes between healthy human individuals. It was into CD45RA+ naive and CD45RA-negative memory subsets that the CD4+ cells were split. Findings of the study overall: A generally larger estimated richness was seen in naive subsets than in memory subsets. It was the non-shared clonotypes that had lower generation probabilities than clonotypes shared by all four donors.

This receptor was taken from a young man in good health. The chain combines TRBV28 with TRBJ2-7; no definite D call. Sequencing was performed on naive CD4+ T cells sorted from blood. Sample subset: CD45RA+ positively selected. CDR3 bases: TGTGCCAGCAGTTCCGCTGGGTACTACGAGCAGTACTTC. Amino acid sequence: CASSSAGYYEQYF.